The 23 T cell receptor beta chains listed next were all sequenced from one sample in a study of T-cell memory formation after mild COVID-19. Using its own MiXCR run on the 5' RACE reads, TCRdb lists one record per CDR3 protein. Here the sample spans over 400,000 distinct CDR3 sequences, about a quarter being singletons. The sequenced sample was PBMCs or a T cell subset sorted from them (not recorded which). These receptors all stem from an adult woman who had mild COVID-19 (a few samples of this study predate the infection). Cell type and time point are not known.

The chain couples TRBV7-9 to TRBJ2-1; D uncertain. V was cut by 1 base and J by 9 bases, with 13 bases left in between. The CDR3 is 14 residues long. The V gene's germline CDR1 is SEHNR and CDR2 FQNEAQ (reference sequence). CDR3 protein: CASSLGPALVEQFF. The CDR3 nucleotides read TGTGCCAGCAGCTTAGGCCCCGCGTTGGTTGAGCAGTTCTTC.

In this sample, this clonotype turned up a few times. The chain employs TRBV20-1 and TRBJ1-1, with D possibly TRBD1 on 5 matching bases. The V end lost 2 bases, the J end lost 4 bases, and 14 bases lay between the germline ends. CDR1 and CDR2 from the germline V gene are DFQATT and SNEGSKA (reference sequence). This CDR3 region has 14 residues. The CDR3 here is CSARMGGGSTEAFF. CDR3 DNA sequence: TGCAGTGCTAGAATGGGGGGAGGATCCACTGAAGCTTTCTTT.

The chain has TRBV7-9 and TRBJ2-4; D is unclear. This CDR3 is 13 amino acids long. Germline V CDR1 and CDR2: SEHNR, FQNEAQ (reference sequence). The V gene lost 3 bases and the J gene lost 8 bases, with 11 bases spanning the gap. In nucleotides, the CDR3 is TGTGCCAGCAGCTTTGACCCTAGAGACATTCAGTACTTC. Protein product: CASSFDPRDIQYF.

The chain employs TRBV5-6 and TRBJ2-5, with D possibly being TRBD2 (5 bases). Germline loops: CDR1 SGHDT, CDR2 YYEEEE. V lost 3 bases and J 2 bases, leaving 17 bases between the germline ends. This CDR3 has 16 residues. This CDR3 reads CASSSSLRVLQETQYF. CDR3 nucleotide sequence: TGTGCCAGCAGCTCCTCTTTGCGGGTCCTTCAAGAGACCCAGTACTTC.

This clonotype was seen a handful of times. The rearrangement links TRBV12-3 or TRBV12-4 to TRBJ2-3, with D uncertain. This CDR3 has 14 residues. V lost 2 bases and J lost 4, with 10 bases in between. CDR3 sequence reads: CASSLNLGADTQYF. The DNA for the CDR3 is TGTGCCAGCAGTTTAAATCTAGGCGCAGATACGCAGTATTTT.

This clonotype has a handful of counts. The CDR3 nucleotides read TGTGCCAGCAGCAAACTGGCCGGAGCAGGGACATTGGCCAAAAACATTCAGTACTTC. Translation gives CASSKLAGAGTLAKNIQYF. This chain joins TRBV21-1 and TRBJ2-4; the table's D call, TRBD1, was not checked against the DNA. TRBV21-1 is a listed pseudogene. There are 19 residues in the CDR3.

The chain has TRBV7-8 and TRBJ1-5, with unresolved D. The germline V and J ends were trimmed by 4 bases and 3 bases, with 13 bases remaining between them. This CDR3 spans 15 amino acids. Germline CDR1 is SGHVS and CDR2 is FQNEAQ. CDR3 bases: TGTGCCAGCAGCTCATCCCGAGGCTTCAATCAGCCCCAGCATTTT. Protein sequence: CASSSSRGFNQPQHF. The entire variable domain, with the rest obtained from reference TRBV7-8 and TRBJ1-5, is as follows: GAGVSQSPRYKVAKRGQDVALRCDPISGHVSLFWYQQALGQGPEFLTYFQNEAQLDKSGLPSDRFFAERPEGSVSTLKIQRTQQEDSAVYLCASSSSRGFNQPQHFGDGTRLSIL.

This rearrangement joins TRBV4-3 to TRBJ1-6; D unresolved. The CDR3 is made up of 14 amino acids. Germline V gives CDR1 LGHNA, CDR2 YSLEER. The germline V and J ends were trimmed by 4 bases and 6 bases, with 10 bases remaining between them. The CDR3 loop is CASSRGWTNSPLHF. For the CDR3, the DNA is TGCGCCAGCAGCCGTGGATGGACTAATTCACCCCTCCACTTT.

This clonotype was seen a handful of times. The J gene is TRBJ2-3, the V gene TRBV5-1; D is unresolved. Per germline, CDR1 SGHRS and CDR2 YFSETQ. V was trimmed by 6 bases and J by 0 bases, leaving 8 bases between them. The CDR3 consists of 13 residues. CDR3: CASKADSTDTQYF. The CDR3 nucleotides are TGCGCCAGCAAAGCCGATAGCACAGATACGCAGTATTTT.

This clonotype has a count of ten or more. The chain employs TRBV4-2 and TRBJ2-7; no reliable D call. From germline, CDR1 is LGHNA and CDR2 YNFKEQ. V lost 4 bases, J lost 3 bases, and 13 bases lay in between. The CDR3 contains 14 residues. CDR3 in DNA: TGTGCCAGCAGCCCGCTAGGTGCCGTCTACGAGCAGTACTTC. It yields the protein CASSPLGAVYEQYF.

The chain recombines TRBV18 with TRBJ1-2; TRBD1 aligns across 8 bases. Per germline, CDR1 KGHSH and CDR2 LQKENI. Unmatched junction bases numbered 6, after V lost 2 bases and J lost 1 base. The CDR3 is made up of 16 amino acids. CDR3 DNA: TGTGCCAGCTCACCAATACCGGACAGGGTTAACTATGGCTACACCTTC. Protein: CASSPIPDRVNYGYTF.

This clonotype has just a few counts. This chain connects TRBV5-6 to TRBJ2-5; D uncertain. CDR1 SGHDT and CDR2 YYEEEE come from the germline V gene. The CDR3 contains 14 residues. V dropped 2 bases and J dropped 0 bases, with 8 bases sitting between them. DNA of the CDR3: TGTGCCAGCAGCTTCAGCACACACCAAGAGACCCAGTACTTC. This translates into CASSFSTHQETQYF.

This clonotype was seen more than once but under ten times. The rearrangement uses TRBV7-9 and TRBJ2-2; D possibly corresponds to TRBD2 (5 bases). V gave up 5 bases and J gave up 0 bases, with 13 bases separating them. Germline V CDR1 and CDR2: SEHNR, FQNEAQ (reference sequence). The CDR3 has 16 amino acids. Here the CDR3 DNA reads TGTGCCAGCAGCGGTGGTACTAGTCCGAACACCGGGGAGCTGTTTTTT. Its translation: CASSGGTSPNTGELFF.

CDR3 protein: CSAPGTSGTYEQYF. The CDR3 DNA reads TGCAGTGCGCCCGGGACTAGCGGAACCTACGAGCAGTACTTC. The chain is built from TRBV20-1 and TRBJ2-7, with TRBD2 matching 11 bases. The CDR3 is made up of 14 amino acids. V shed 6 bases and J 2 bases; nucleotides not matched to a gene: 6. CDR1 is DFQATT, CDR2 SNEGSKA, per germline (reference sequence).

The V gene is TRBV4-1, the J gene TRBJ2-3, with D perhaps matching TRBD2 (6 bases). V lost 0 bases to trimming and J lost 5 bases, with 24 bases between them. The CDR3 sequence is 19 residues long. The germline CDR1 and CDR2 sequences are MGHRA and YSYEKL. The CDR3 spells CASSQDSTSSGENIDTQYF. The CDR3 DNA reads TGCGCCAGCAGCCAAGACTCGACTTCATCGGGGGAAAATATAGATACGCAGTATTTT.

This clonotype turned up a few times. The CDR3 loop is CASSHSGGAETQYF. In nucleotides, the CDR3 is TGTGCCAGCAGTCATAGCGGGGGGGCAGAGACCCAGTACTTC. This chain uses TRBV12-3 or TRBV12-4 with TRBJ2-5; TRBD2 agrees at 11 bases. The V gene end was trimmed by 5 bases and the J gene end by 4 bases; junction bases not matched to a gene: 3. The CDR3 totals 14 residues.

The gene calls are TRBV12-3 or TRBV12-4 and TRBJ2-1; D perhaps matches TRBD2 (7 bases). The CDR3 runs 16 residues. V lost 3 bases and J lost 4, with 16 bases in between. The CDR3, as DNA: TGTGCCAGCAGTTTGGGGGGGCGGGAGCCTTACAATGAGCAGTTCTTC. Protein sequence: CASSLGGREPYNEQFF.

The CDR3 bases are TGTGCCAGCAGTCAAGGACTAGCGGGGGTTTCCCCCTACAATGAGCAGTTCTTC. It translates to CASSQGLAGVSPYNEQFF. The genes are TRBV7-2 and TRBJ2-1; 13 positions match TRBD2. Germline V gives CDR1 SGHTA, CDR2 FQGNSA. J was trimmed by 2 bases and V by 6 bases; bases with no gene match: 10. The CDR3 covers 18 residues.

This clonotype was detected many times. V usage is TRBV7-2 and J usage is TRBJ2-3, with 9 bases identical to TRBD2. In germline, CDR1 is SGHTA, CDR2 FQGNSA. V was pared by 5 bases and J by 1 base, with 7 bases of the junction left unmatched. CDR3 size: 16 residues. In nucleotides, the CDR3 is TGTGCCAGCAGCCTAGGGCCTAGCGGGGGCACAGATACGCAGTATTTT. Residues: CASSLGPSGGTDTQYF.

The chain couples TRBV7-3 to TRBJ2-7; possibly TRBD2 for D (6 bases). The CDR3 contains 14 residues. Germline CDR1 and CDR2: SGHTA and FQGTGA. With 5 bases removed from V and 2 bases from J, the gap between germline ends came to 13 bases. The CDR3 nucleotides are TGTGCCAGCAGCCCCAATAGCGGCGCCTACGAGCAGTACTTC. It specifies CASSPNSGAYEQYF. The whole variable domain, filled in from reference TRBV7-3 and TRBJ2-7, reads GAGVSQTPSNKVTEKGKYVELRCDPISGHTALYWYRQSLGQGPEFLIYFQGTGAADDSGLPNDRFFAVRPEGSVSTLKIQRTERGDSAVYLCASSPNSGAYEQYFGPGTRLTVT.

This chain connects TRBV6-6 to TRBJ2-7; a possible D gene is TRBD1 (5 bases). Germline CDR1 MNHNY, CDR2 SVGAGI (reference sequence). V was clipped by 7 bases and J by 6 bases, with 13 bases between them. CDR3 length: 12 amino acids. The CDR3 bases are TGTGCCAGCACTTTAACTGGGGCCGAGCAGTACTTC. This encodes CASTLTGAEQYF.

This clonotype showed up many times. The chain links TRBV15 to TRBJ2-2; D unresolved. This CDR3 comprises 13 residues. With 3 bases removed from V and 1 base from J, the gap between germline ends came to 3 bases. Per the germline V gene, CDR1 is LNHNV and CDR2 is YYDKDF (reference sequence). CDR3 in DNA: TGTGCCACCAGCAGCCAGAACACCGGGGAGCTGTTTTTT. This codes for CATSSQNTGELFF.

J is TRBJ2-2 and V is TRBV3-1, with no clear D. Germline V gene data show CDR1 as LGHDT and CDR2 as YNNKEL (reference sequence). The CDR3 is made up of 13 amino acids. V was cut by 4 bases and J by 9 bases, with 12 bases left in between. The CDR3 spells CASSPNAPRELFF. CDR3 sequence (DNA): TGTGCCAGCAGCCCAAACGCCCCCAGGGAGCTGTTTTTT.